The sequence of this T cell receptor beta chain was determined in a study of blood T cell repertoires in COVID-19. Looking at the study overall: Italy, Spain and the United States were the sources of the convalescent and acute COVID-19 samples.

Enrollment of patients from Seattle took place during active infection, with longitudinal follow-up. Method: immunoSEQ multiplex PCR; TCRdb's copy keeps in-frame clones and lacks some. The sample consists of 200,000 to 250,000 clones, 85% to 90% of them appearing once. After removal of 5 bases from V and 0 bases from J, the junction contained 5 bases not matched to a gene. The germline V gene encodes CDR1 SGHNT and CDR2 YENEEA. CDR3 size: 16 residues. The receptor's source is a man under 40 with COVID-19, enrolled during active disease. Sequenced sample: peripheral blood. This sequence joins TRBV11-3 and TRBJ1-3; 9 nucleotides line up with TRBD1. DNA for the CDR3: TGTGCCAGCAGCAAGGGACAGGGTTACTCTGGAAACACCATATATTTT. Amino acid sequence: CASSKGQGYSGNTIYF.